The clone carrying this T cell receptor beta chain was detected ten times or more. Its matching antigen is unknown. Germline values: CDR1 MDHEN, CDR2 SYDVKM. The ends lost 8 bases at V and 4 bases at J; junction bases unmatched: 6. The CDR3 loop spans 13 amino acids. The library targeted TCRbeta and was prepared with unique molecular identifiers. Each CDR3 protein gets one entry after TCRdb re-called the PCR reads with MiXCR. The sample has 200,000 or so distinct CDR3 sequences; just under 6.5% are singletons. This specimen belongs to a study of T-cell reconstitution after alpha-beta-depleted transplantation in children. Study-level findings and limits: At one year after transplant, newly produced T cells mostly accounted for T-cell counts and diversity.

The origin of this receptor is a girl under three years old with combined immunodeficiency, due to receive a stem cell transplant. This sample comprised PBMCs, obtained before TCRalphabeta/CD19-depleted stem cell transplant. The V call is TRBV28, the J call TRBJ2-7; 9 bases match TRBD2. As DNA, the CDR3 is TGTGCCAGCCGGTTGGCGGGGGGGTACGAGCAGTACTTC. Encoded protein: CASRLAGGYEQYF.